This T cell receptor beta chain is drawn from a study of response to subunit inactivated influenza vaccine. CDR1 is DFQATT and CDR2 is SNEGSKA in the germline V gene (reference sequence). V shed 6 bases and J shed 2 bases, with 11 bases lying between them. CDR3 length: 12 amino acids. Study-level results: The authors proposed limited new T cell recruitment per seasonal influenza vaccination.

One entry per CDR3 protein results from TCRdb running MiXCR on the RT-PCR reads. The profile covers roughly 570,000 distinct CDR3 sequences, with 11% to 15% appearing a single time and approximately 12% taken by the ten largest. On this clonotype itself: Its antigen is not identified.

The sequence derives from a man aged 50-60 years who received an inactivated influenza vaccine. Source: PBMCs from blood, taken roughly 12 days after vaccination. The chain carries TRBV20-1 and TRBJ2-7; D gene uncertain. CDR3 protein: CSAPRFTYEQYF. The CDR3, as DNA: TGCAGTGCCCCCCGGTTTACCTACGAGCAGTACTTC.